These T cell receptor beta chains were read from a single sample in a study of T cell repertoires in cytomegalovirus infection. One entry per CDR3 protein results from TCRdb running MiXCR on the reads. This sample has approximately 490,000 distinct CDR3 sequences, with about 11% found just once. The material sequenced was PBMCs. All receptors come from a human donor in good health (CMV status not recorded). Some clones in this sample may be carry-over from other donors' samples. Both conserved end residues are part of each CDR3. The D gene is left open where the match is weak. Only some rows state a clone size, as once, few, many or a class for expanded clones.

>TRBJ1-1|few|TRBV19|NA
CASGQEAFF
TGTGCCAGTGGGCAGGAAGCTTTCTTT
>TRBJ2-7|many|TRBV28|NA
CASSLRAEQYF
TGTGCCAGCAGTTTAAGGGCCGAGCAGTACTTC
>TRBJ2-1|many|TRBV5-1|TRBD2
CASSSRLAGAGEQFF
TGCGCCAGCAGCTCCCGACTAGCGGGAGCCGGTGAGCAGTTCTTC
>TRBJ1-4|many|TRBV10-3|NA
CAISEGHGGEKLFF
TGTGCCATCAGTGAGGGACACGGTGGCGAAAAACTGTTTTTT
>TRBJ1-2|NA|TRBV27|TRBD1
CASSPGQGQGTYSYTF
TGTGCCAGCAGTCCGGGACAGGGACAGGGTACCTATAGCTACACCTTC
>TRBJ2-7|NA|TRBV28|NA
CASKPGHKSYEQYF
TGTGCCAGCAAACCGGGACACAAGTCCTACGAGCAGTACTTC
>TRBJ2-5|few|TRBV10-3|TRBD2
CAISDEGLAGPQYF
TGTGCCATCAGTGACGAGGGACTAGCGGGACCCCAGTACTTC
>TRBJ2-2|NA|TRBV19|NA
CASSTSTVSTGELFF
TGTGCCAGTAGTACATCCACAGTATCGACCGGGGAGCTGTTTTTT
>TRBJ1-3|few|TRBV3-1|NA
CASSRTGDSSGNTIYF
TGTGCCAGCAGCCGGACCGGGGACTCCTCTGGAAACACCATATATTTT
>TRBJ2-2|NA|TRBV29-1|NA
CSVGDGTNTGELFF
TGCAGCGTGGGAGATGGGACTAACACCGGGGAGCTGTTTTTT
>TRBJ1-3|many|TRBV2|NA
CASSGLANSGNTIYF
TGTGCCAGCAGTGGACTGGCCAACTCTGGAAACACCATATATTTT
>TRBJ2-5|NA|TRBV13|NA
CASSFVRDLEDQETQYF
TGTGCCAGCAGCTTCGTCCGGGATCTGGAGGACCAAGAGACCCAGTACTTC
>TRBJ2-7|NA|TRBV20-1|NA
CSAKWVEDYEQYF
TGCAGTGCAAAGTGGGTCGAGGACTACGAGCAGTACTTC
>TRBJ1-2|many|TRBV6-1|NA
CASSVTYGYTF
TGTGCCAGCAGTGTTACCTATGGCTACACCTTC
>TRBJ1-2|NA|TRBV20-1|TRBD1
CSSQLTGRDYGYTF
TGCAGTTCCCAGCTGACAGGGCGCGACTATGGCTACACCTTC
>TRBJ2-1|many|TRBV7-9|NA
CASSLGFAPNEQFF
TGTGCCAGCAGCTTAGGGTTTGCGCCCAATGAGCAGTTCTTC
>TRBJ2-7|few|TRBV20-1|NA
CSARTDSSYEQYF
TGCAGTGCCCGAACGGACAGCTCCTACGAGCAGTACTTC
>TRBJ2-3|many|TRBV10-3|TRBD2
CAISESRVLAASTDTQYF
TGTGCCATCAGTGAGTCGAGGGTACTAGCGGCCAGCACAGATACGCAGTATTTT
>TRBJ1-6|NA|TRBV2|NA
CASSGSSGSPLHF
TGTGCCAGCAGTGGGTCCTCAGGGTCACCCCTCCACTTT
>TRBJ1-4|NA|TRBV18|NA
CASSERDGGNEKLFF
TGTGCCAGCTCGGAACGGGACGGAGGAAATGAAAAACTGTTTTTT
>TRBJ2-7|many|TRBV20-1|NA
CSASWSGTAYEQYF
TGCAGTGCTAGTTGGAGCGGAACTGCCTACGAGCAGTACTTC
>TRBJ2-2|NA|TRBV12-3/TRBV12-4|TRBD2
CASTPGRYTGELFF
TGTGCCAGCACTCCCGGGAGGTATACCGGGGAGCTGTTTTTT
>TRBJ1-1|many|TRBV19|NA
CASSLSLVEETEAFF
TGTGCCAGTAGCCTCAGCTTGGTTGAAGAAACTGAAGCTTTCTTT
>TRBJ2-2|many|TRBV28|TRBD2
CASTPSAGVITGELFF
TGTGCCAGCACCCCGTCGGCGGGAGTGATCACCGGGGAGCTGTTTTTT
>TRBJ2-7|NA|TRBV6-5|TRBD1
CASSQGQDSSYEQYF
TGTGCCAGCAGCCAGGGACAGGATAGCTCCTACGAGCAGTACTTC
>TRBJ1-2|NA|TRBV5-1|TRBD1
CASSTGQAGEAYGYTF
TGCGCCAGCAGCACGGGACAGGCGGGAGAGGCTTATGGCTACACCTTC
>TRBJ2-7|many|TRBV7-9|NA
CASSLATDYEQYF
TGTGCCAGCAGCTTAGCCACGGACTACGAGCAGTACTTC
>TRBJ2-7|many|TRBV18|NA
CASSPGMGRREQYF
TGTGCCAGCTCACCGGGAATGGGGAGAAGGGAGCAGTACTTC
>TRBJ1-2|NA|TRBV7-9|TRBD1
CASNLRVCDRATTNYGYTF
TGTGCCAGCAACTTAAGAGTTTGCGACAGGGCGACCACTAACTATGGCTACACCTTC
>TRBJ2-7|many|TRBV29-1|TRBD2
CSVQTSGDEQYF
TGCAGCGTCCAGACTAGCGGGGACGAGCAGTACTTC
>TRBJ1-3|few|TRBV28|NA
CASRFDLGPTSGNTIYF
TGTGCCAGCAGGTTTGACCTAGGACCGACCTCTGGAAACACCATATATTTT
>TRBJ2-3|many|TRBV5-6|TRBD2
CASSSPFLAGAADTQYF
TGTGCCAGCAGCTCCCCCTTCCTAGCGGGAGCGGCAGATACGCAGTATTTT
>TRBJ2-5|NA|TRBV14|NA
CASRARSETQYF
TGTGCCAGCAGAGCGAGGTCCGAGACCCAGTACTTC
>TRBJ1-3|many|TRBV7-2|NA
CASSSPSQPENTIYF
TGTGCCAGCAGCTCCCCTTCCCAGCCGGAAAACACCATATATTTT
>TRBJ2-5|many|TRBV6-6|TRBD2
CASSYVAGEGETQYF
TGTGCCAGCAGTTACGTAGCGGGAGAGGGAGAGACCCAGTACTTC
>TRBJ2-7|many|TRBV19|TRBD1
CASRPTGYAYEQYF
TGTGCCAGTAGACCGACAGGGTACGCCTACGAGCAGTACTTC
>TRBJ1-5|many|TRBV19|NA
CASSIVGRYSNQPQHF
TGTGCCAGTAGTATAGTCGGCCGCTATAGCAATCAGCCCCAGCATTTT
>TRBJ1-6|NA|TRBV20-1|NA
CSAPNSRAGGYSPLHF
TGCAGTGCTCCCAACTCCAGGGCGGGGGGGTATTCACCCCTCCACTTT
>TRBJ2-7|many|TRBV20-1|NA
CSAREGRSYEQYF
TGCAGTGCTAGAGAGGGACGGTCCTACGAGCAGTACTTC
>TRBJ2-5|few|TRBV14|NA
CASSPITRLETQYF
TGTGCCAGCAGCCCCATTACTCGCCTAGAGACCCAGTACTTC
>TRBJ2-7|NA|TRBV7-3|NA
CASSSSGGQQYF
TGTGCCAGCAGCTCTTCAGGGGGGCAGCAGTACTTC